What follows are 4 T cell receptor beta chains derived from one specimen sequenced in a study of untreated major depressive disorder. Here immunoSEQ multiplex PCR was the method, and the copy in TCRdb shows in-frame clones only, minus some. The sample shows approximately 15,000 clones, around 90% of them seen only once. Findings and limits, study-wide: Compared with controls, depressed patients showed more TRBV05-01 (Vbeta 5.1) usage in CD4+ T cells.

Antigen specificity for these receptors is unknown. The sequencing sample was made of CD4+ T cells from PBMCs. These receptors all stem from a woman in her twenties or thirties with major depressive disorder.

This chain joins TRBV7-2 and TRBJ2-1; a possible D gene is TRBD2 (6 bases). The CDR3 length is 13 residues. V was trimmed by 5 bases and J by 4 bases, leaving 9 bases between them. The germline V gene has CDR1 SGHTA and CDR2 FQGNSA. The chain's CDR3 is CASSPGTYNEQFF. The CDR3 DNA is TGTGCCAGCAGCCCGGGGACTTACAATGAGCAGTTCTTC.

The chain combines TRBV30 with TRBJ2-1; 7 bases are shared with TRBD2. Trimming at V came to 0 bases and at J to 4 bases, leaving 3 bases not matched to a gene. The CDR3 runs 14 residues. Germline CDR1 reads GTSNPN; CDR2 reads SVGIG (reference sequence). CDR3 bases: TGTGCCTGGAGTGTACGCGGGGGTTACAATGAGCAGTTCTTC. Translation gives CAWSVRGGYNEQFF.

V is TRBV27 and J is TRBJ2-2; perhaps D is TRBD1 or TRBD2 (5 bases each). CDR3 length equals 13 residues. Trimming cost V 5 bases and J 6 bases, with 10 bases left between them. CDR1 MNHEY and CDR2 SMNVEV come from the germline V gene (reference sequence). CDR3 sequence reads: CASSQRGAGELFF. The CDR3 DNA reads TGTGCCAGCAGTCAAAGAGGGGCCGGGGAGCTGTTTTTT.

The J gene is TRBJ1-3, the V gene TRBV30; 8 nucleotides agree with TRBD1. The germline CDR1 and CDR2 sequences are GTSNPN and SVGIG (reference sequence). This CDR3 spans 15 amino acids. V was pared by 2 bases and J by 0 bases, with 3 bases of the junction left unmatched. The CDR3 loop reads CAWSKDRASGNTIYF. In nucleotides, the CDR3 is TGTGCCTGGAGTAAGGACAGGGCCTCTGGAAACACCATATATTTT.